Below, 21 T cell receptor beta chains from the same sample are listed, as sequenced in a study of control samples from healthy donors and cancer patients. Generated by immunoSEQ multiplex PCR, the TCRdb table keeps only in-frame clones and is missing some. Of over 60,000 clones listed, 65% to 90% are singletons. Sequencing was done on a sample of blood. Receptor source: a middle-aged man in good health.

The chain is built from TRBV19 and TRBJ2-3, with D possibly TRBD2 on 6 matching bases. Trimming took off 10 bases at V and 0 bases at J, with 14 bases between the two ends. The CDR3 has 14 residues. Germline-derived CDR1 and CDR2 are LNHDA and SQIVND (reference sequence). CDR3 in amino acids: CATSLATSTDTQYF. In DNA form, the CDR3 reads TGTGCCACCTCGCTAGCGACTAGCACAGATACGCAGTATTTT.

This clone was picked up one time. V gene TRBV16 combines with J gene TRBJ1-2; D uncertain. There are 15 residues in the CDR3. Germline assignment: CDR1 KGHSY and CDR2 FQNENV. Between the trimmed V and J ends, which lost 4 bases and 4 bases, there was a span of 16 bases. The CDR3 sequence: CASSPRSLEGYGYTF. The CDR3, as DNA: TGTGCCAGCAGCCCCCGGTCCCTCGAGGGCTATGGCTACACCTTC. Combining the CDR3 with reference TRBV16 and TRBJ1-2 gives the whole variable domain GEEVAQTPKHLVRGEGQKAKLYCAPIKGHSYVFWYQQVLKNEFKFLISFQNENVFDETGMPKERFSAKCLPNSPCSLEIQATKLEDSAVYFCASSPRSLEGYGYTFGSGTRLTVV.

This chain links TRBV28 with TRBJ1-1; a weak D match, TRBD1 (6 bases). The germline gives CDR1 MDHEN, CDR2 SYDVKM. The CDR3 is made up of 14 amino acids. V lost 2 bases and J lost 7, with 14 bases in between. CDR3 DNA sequence: TGTGCCAGCAGTTTACAACCGGGGGCAATTGAAGCTTTCTTT. Protein sequence: CASSLQPGAIEAFF.

The V gene is TRBV6-6, the J gene TRBJ1-2; D is undetermined. Germline assignment: CDR1 MNHNY and CDR2 SVGAGI (reference sequence). The CDR3 contains 14 residues. Trimming removed 2 bases from V and 2 bases from J, with 9 bases in between. CDR3: CASSYGIDNYGYTF. The DNA of the CDR3 is TGTGCCAGCAGTTACGGCATAGACAACTATGGCTACACCTTC.

The chain links TRBV6-2 or TRBV6-3 to TRBJ2-2; unclear D gene. The V end was cut by 0 bases, the J end by 0 bases, with 8 bases between. Per the germline V gene, CDR1 is MNHEY and CDR2 is SVGEGT. The CDR3 runs 16 residues. CDR3 in amino acids: CASSYSRRTNTGELFF. The CDR3 bases are TGTGCCAGCAGTTACTCGAGACGGACGAACACCGGGGAGCTGTTTTTT.

The chain links TRBV2 to TRBJ1-6; D perhaps matches TRBD1 (5 bases). Looked up from germline, CDR1 is SNHLY and CDR2 is FYNNEI. Trimming stripped 6 bases from V and 0 bases from J, with 15 bases between. The CDR3 consists of 17 residues. CDR3 protein: CASRTAVPSSYNSPLHF. DNA of the CDR3: TGTGCCAGCAGGACAGCGGTACCAAGCTCCTATAATTCACCCCTCCACTTT.

J is TRBJ2-3 and V is TRBV9, with 9 nucleotides matching TRBD2. J lost 6 bases, V lost 6 bases, and 14 bases had no gene match. CDR3 length: 16 amino acids. Germline assignment: CDR1 SGDLS and CDR2 YYNGEE. The CDR3 DNA is TGTGCCAGCACCCCTAGCGGGACCGGCGTTGTGGATACGCAGTATTTT. Its translation is CASTPSGTGVVDTQYF.

The rearrangement joins TRBV11-3 to TRBJ1-1, with no clear D. CDR3 length equals 14 residues. CDR1 is SGHNT, CDR2 YENEEA, per germline. V was cut by 0 bases and J by 8 bases, with 13 bases left in between. CDR3 region: CASSLDWAGAEAFF. The CDR3 DNA sequence: TGTGCCAGCAGCTTAGATTGGGCAGGAGCAGAAGCTTTCTTT.

The gene calls are TRBV7-2 and TRBJ1-2; D is perhaps TRBD1 (6 bases). CDR1 and CDR2 (germline): SGHTA, FQGNSA. Trimming took off 2 bases at V and 5 bases at J, with 12 bases between the two ends. The CDR3 length is 14 residues. The DNA of the CDR3 is TGTGCCAGCAGCTTAAACGGGGGGGCATATGGCTACACCTTC. It encodes CASSLNGGAYGYTF.

The chain uses TRBV18 and TRBJ2-7; D is unresolved. V was cut by 2 bases and J by 4 bases, with 3 bases left in between. CDR1 and CDR2 from the germline V gene are KGHSH and LQKENI. The CDR3 is made up of 11 amino acids. The CDR3 spells CASSPDYEQYF. DNA of the CDR3: TGTGCCAGCTCACCAGATTACGAGCAGTACTTC. The full variable domain, rest sourced from reference TRBV18 and TRBJ2-7, is NAGVMQNPRHLVRRRGQEARLRCSPMKGHSHVYWYRQLPEEGLKFMVYLQKENIIDESGMPKERFSAEFPKEGPSILRIQQVVRGDSAAYFCASSPDYEQYFGPGTRLTVT.

The CDR3 DNA is TGTGCCAGCAGCTCCGTCAGCGGGAGGGCCGGTGGAGGAGAGACCCAGTACTTC. It yields the protein CASSSVSGRAGGGETQYF. The rearrangement uses TRBV7-2 and TRBJ2-5; 10 nucleotides match TRBD2. The CDR3 spans 18 residues. The germline V gene has CDR1 SGHTA and CDR2 FQGNSA. Trimming at V came to 4 bases and at J to 4 bases, leaving 15 bases not matched to a gene.

This chain connects TRBV3-1 (or the pseudogene TRBV3-2) to TRBJ2-2, with D perhaps matching TRBD1 or TRBD2 (5 bases each). The ends were cut back, 2 bases at V and 10 bases at J, with 8 bases in the middle. The CDR3 totals 12 residues. CDR1 is LGHDT and CDR2 is YNNKEL in the germline V gene (reference sequence). CDR3 nucleotides: TGTGCCAGCAGCCAACGGGACCTGGAGCTGTTTTTT. It translates to CASSQRDLELFF.

The chain recombines TRBV7-2 with TRBJ2-1; maybe TRBD1 (6 bases). Germline CDR1 is SGHTA and CDR2 is FQGNSA. The V end lost 5 bases, the J end lost 5 bases, and 10 bases lay between the germline ends. The CDR3 has 13 amino acids. The CDR3, as DNA: TGTGCCAGCAGCCCAAGACAGGACAATGAGCAGTTCTTC. It is translated as CASSPRQDNEQFF.

The chain joins TRBV12-3 or TRBV12-4 to TRBJ2-6; D not resolved. The length of the CDR3 is 13 residues. V gave up 0 bases and J gave up 4 bases, with 1 base separating them. CDR3 nucleotide sequence: TGTGCCAGCAGTTTAGCGGGGGCCAACGTCCTGACTTTC. Amino acids: CASSLAGANVLTF.

V and J are TRBV9 and TRBJ2-5; 8 nucleotides line up with TRBD2. The trim removed 3 bases at V and 1 base at J, leaving 5 bases unmatched. Germline V gives CDR1 SGDLS, CDR2 YYNGEE. This CDR3 has 15 amino acids. For the CDR3, the DNA is TGTGCCAGCAGCGACCTAGCGGGTGGCCAAGAGACCCAGTACTTC. It encodes CASSDLAGGQETQYF.

This sequence joins TRBV3-1 (or the pseudogene TRBV3-2) and TRBJ1-5; 10 nucleotides match TRBD1. Germline V CDR1 and CDR2: LGHDT, YNNKEL (reference sequence). J lost 6 bases, V lost 3 bases, and 11 bases had no gene match. The CDR3 loop spans 17 amino acids. The CDR3 is CASSHGDRGFRRQPQHF. The CDR3 DNA sequence: TGTGCCAGCAGCCATGGGGACAGGGGATTTCGTCGTCAGCCCCAGCATTTT.

V and J are TRBV12-3 or TRBV12-4 and TRBJ1-2; D remains unclear. The CDR3 runs to 13 residues. Trimming left V 5 bases short and J 7 bases short, with 14 bases between. The CDR3 is CASSLRWPLGYTF. CDR3 DNA: TGTGCCAGCAGTCTCAGGTGGCCCCTTGGCTACACCTTC.

The chain couples TRBV4-3 to TRBJ1-6; 7 positions agree with TRBD1. Losses at the gene ends were 0 bases for V and 6 bases for J; bases not matched to a gene: 5. The length of the CDR3 is 16 residues. Looked up from germline, CDR1 is LGHNA and CDR2 is YSLEER. The CDR3 reads CASSQDLGQTNSPLHF. The CDR3 region has the DNA TGCGCCAGCAGCCAAGATCTGGGACAGACTAATTCACCCCTCCACTTT.

The chain employs TRBV7-2 and TRBJ2-2; no clear D gene. The CDR3 is made up of 14 amino acids. Germline CDR1 reads SGHTA; CDR2 reads FQGNSA. Trimming removed 2 bases at V and 4 bases at J, with 8 bases between. The CDR3 is CASSLLGGTGELFF. As DNA, the CDR3 is TGTGCCAGCAGCTTATTGGGTGGCACCGGGGAGCTGTTTTTT. Full variable domain (missing parts from reference TRBV7-2 and TRBJ2-2): GAGVSQSPSNKVTEKGKDVELRCDPISGHTALYWYRQSLGQGLEFLIYFQGNSAPDKSGLPSDRFSAERTGGSVSTLTIQRTQQEDSAVYLCASSLLGGTGELFFGEGSRLTVL.

This clone occurred a few times. Other DNA sequences within the sample encode an identical CDR3. The genes are TRBV6-5 and TRBJ1-1; D is perhaps TRBD1 (5 bases). Germline V gene lookup returns CDR1 MNHEY and CDR2 SVGAGI. The CDR3 has 13 residues. V was shortened by 6 bases and J by 4 bases, with 12 bases between the two germline ends. The CDR3: CASRRPGTTEAFF. DNA of the CDR3: TGTGCCAGCAGAAGACCCGGGACCACTGAAGCTTTCTTT.

The chain carries TRBV7-2 and TRBJ2-3; 10 bases align to TRBD1. J gave up 6 bases and V 5 bases, and 8 bases lay outside the gene matches. CDR1 SGHTA and CDR2 FQGNSA come from the germline V gene. The CDR3 totals 15 residues. The CDR3 nucleotides read TGTGCCAGCAGCCTGACAGGGGGCTGGAGGGATACGCAGTATTTT. Protein sequence: CASSLTGGWRDTQYF.